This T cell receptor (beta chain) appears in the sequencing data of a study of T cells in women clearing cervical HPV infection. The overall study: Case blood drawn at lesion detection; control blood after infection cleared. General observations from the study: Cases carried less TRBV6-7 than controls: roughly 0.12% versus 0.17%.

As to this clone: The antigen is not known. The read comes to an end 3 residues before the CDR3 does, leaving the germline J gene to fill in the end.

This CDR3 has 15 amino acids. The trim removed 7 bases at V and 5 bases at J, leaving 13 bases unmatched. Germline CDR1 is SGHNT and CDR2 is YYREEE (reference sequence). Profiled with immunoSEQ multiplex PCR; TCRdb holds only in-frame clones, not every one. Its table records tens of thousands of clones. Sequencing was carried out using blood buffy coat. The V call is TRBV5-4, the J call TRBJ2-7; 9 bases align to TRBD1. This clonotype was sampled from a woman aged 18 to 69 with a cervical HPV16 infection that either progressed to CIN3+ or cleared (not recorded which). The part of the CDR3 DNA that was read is TGTGCCAGCGGGCCGATGACAGGGGGTGTCGACGAG. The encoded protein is CASGPMTGGVDE. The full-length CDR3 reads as CASGPMTGGVDEQYF.